The text below deals with one T cell receptor beta chain. The record originates from a study of blood T cell repertoires in COVID-19. Produced via immunoSEQ multiplex PCR; TCRdb's table is partial and in-frame only. The table lists roughly 140,000 clones, about 84% of them singletons, with 1.5% to 2% in the top ten. V was cut by 0 bases and J by 3 bases, with 7 bases left in between. Germline CDR1 is MGHDK and CDR2 is SYGVNS. This CDR3 comprises 14 residues. The source is a woman younger than 30 who had been exposed to COVID-19. Sequenced input: PBMCs or T cells enriched from blood (not recorded which). The chain employs TRBV25-1 and TRBJ2-3, with D unclear. CDR3 loop: CASSEYGATDTQYF. The DNA for the CDR3 is TGTGCCAGCAGTGAATATGGAGCGACAGATACGCAGTATTTT.